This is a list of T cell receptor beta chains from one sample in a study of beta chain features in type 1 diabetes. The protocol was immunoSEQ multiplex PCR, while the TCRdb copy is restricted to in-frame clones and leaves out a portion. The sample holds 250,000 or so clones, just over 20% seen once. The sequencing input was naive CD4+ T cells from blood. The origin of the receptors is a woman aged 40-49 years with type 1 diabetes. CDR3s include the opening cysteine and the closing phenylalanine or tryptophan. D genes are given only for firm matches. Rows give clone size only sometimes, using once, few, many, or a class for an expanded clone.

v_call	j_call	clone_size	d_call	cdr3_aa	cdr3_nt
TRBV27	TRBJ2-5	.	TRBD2	CASRGITSGGSRETQYF	TGTGCCAGCAGGGGAATTACTAGCGGGGGTTCGAGGGAGACCCAGTACTTC
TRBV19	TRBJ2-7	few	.	CASRTSGQPSYEQYF	TGTGCCAGTAGGACCTCAGGGCAACCCTCCTACGAGCAGTACTTC
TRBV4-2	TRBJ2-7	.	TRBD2	CASSRGGGLYEQYF	TGTGCCAGCAGCCGGGGGGGAGGGCTCTACGAGCAGTACTTC
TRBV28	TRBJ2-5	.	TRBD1	CASSRGQQETQYF	TGTGCCAGCAGCCGGGGACAGCAAGAGACCCAGTACTTC
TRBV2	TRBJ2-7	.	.	CASSEKTGYYEQYF	TGTGCCAGCAGTGAAAAGACAGGATACTACGAGCAGTACTTC
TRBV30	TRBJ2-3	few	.	CASWEKDTQYF	TGTGCCTCATGGGAGAAGGATACGCAGTATTTT
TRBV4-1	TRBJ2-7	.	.	CASSPGTGLSSYEQYF	TGCGCCAGCAGCCCAGGTACAGGCTTGAGCTCCTACGAGCAGTACTTC
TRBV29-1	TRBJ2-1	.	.	CSVHGQEASNEQFF	TGCAGCGTCCACGGACAAGAGGCTTCCAATGAGCAGTTCTTC
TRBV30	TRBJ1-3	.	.	CAWSVRGGNTIYF	TGTGCCTGGAGTGTAAGGGGTGGAAACACCATATATTTT
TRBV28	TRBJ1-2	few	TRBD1	CASSGDRDDGYTF	TGTGCCAGCAGCGGGGACAGGGACGATGGCTACACCTTC
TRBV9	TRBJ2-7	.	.	CASSRSSYEQYF	TGTGCCAGCAGCCGCAGCTCCTACGAGCAGTACTTC
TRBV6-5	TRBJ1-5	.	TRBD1	CASRDRVNQPQHF	TGTGCCAGCAGGGACAGGGTCAATCAGCCCCAGCATTTT
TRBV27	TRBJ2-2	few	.	CASSSQGTGELFF	TGTGCCAGCAGTTCGCAGGGGACCGGGGAGCTGTTTTTT
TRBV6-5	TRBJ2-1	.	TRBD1	CASSRTGQAYNEQFF	TGTGCCAGCAGTAGGACGGGACAGGCTTACAATGAGCAGTTCTTC
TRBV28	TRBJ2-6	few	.	CASSPGGRANVLTF	TGTGCCAGCAGTCCCGGGGGGCGGGCCAACGTCCTGACTTTC
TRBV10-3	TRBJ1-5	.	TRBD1	CATSQGNNQPQHF	TGTGCCACTTCACAGGGGAACAATCAGCCCCAGCATTTT
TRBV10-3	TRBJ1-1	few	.	CAISEQLNTEAFF	TGTGCCATCAGTGAACAGTTGAACACTGAAGCTTTCTTT
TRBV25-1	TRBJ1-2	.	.	CASSQPQGPGYGYTF	TGTGCCAGCAGCCAGCCTCAGGGGCCGGGCTATGGCTACACCTTC
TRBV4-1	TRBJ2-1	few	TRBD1	CASSRQGQGAQQFF	TGCGCCAGCAGCCGGCAAGGACAGGGGGCTCAGCAGTTCTTC
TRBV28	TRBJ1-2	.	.	CASSFRGIKNYGYTF	TGTGCCAGCAGTTTTAGGGGGATAAAGAACTATGGCTACACCTTC
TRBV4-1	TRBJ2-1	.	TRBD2	CDSSQEKVAGGSEQFF	TGCGACAGCAGCCAAGAAAAGGTAGCGGGAGGTAGTGAGCAGTTCTTC
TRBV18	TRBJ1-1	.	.	CASSRLQGSTEAFF	TGTGCCAGCTCGCGCCTCCAGGGAAGCACTGAAGCTTTCTTT
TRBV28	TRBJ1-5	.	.	CASSGTGGVQPQHF	TGTGCCAGCAGTGGCACCGGGGGTGTGCAGCCCCAGCATTTT
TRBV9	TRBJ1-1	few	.	CASGGLGTEAFF	TGTGCCAGCGGGGGGTTGGGAACTGAAGCTTTCTTT
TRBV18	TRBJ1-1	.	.	CASSPSRGTGDTEAFF	TGTGCCAGCTCACCTTCCCGGGGTACGGGGGACACTGAAGCTTTCTTT
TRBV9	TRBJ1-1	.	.	CASRGISGWTEAFF	TGTGCCAGCAGGGGAATATCAGGGTGGACTGAAGCTTTCTTT
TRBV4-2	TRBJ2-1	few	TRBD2	CASSLLGTSGLYNEQFF	TGTGCCAGCAGCTTACTCGGGACTAGCGGGTTATACAATGAGCAGTTCTTC
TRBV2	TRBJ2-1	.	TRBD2	CASSGLADPYNEQFF	TGTGCCAGCAGTGGACTAGCGGACCCTTACAATGAGCAGTTCTTC
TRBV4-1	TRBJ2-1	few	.	CASSHPLAATYNEQFF	TGCGCCAGCAGCCATCCCTTAGCGGCTACCTACAATGAGCAGTTCTTC
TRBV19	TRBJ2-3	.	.	CASNHRGSSTDTQYF	TGTGCCAGCAACCATCGAGGGTCTAGCACAGATACGCAGTATTTT
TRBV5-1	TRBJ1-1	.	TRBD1	CASSLVSGGWTEAFF	TGCGCCAGCAGCTTGGTATCAGGGGGATGGACTGAAGCTTTCTTT
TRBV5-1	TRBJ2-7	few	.	CASSLEEGVRGEQYF	TGCGCCAGCAGCTTGGAAGAGGGGGTCCGGGGCGAGCAGTACTTC
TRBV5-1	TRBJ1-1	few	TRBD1	CASRTGQGNTEAFF	TGCGCCAGCAGGACGGGACAGGGCAACACTGAAGCTTTCTTT
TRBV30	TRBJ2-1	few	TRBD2	CAWRRGTSGRDNEQFF	TGTGCCTGGAGGCGGGGGACTAGCGGGAGGGACAATGAGCAGTTCTTC
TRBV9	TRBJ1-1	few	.	CASSVKSGNTEAFF	TGTGCCAGCAGCGTTAAATCAGGGAACACTGAAGCTTTCTTT
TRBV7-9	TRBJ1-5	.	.	CASSPGLENQPQHF	TGTGCCAGCAGCCCAGGACTGGAGAATCAGCCCCAGCATTTT
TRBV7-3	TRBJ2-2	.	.	CASRVRGNTGELFF	TGTGCCAGCAGGGTACGGGGGAACACCGGGGAGCTGTTTTTT
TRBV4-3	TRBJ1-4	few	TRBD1	CASSQPAGGREKLFF	TGCGCCAGCAGCCAACCGGCAGGGGGCCGGGAAAAACTGTTTTTT
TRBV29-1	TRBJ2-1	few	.	CSVGRDFAYNEQFF	TGCAGCGTAGGACGGGACTTCGCCTACAATGAGCAGTTCTTC
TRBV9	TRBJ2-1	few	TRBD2	CASSALGSGGPYNEQFF	TGTGCCAGCAGCGCTCTAGGCAGCGGGGGGCCTTACAATGAGCAGTTCTTC
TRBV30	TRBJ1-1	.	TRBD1	CAWAGQGSTEAFF	TGTGCCTGGGCGGGACAGGGATCGACTGAAGCTTTCTTT
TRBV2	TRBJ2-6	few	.	CASMWGAGANVLTF	TGTGCCAGCATGTGGGGGGCTGGGGCCAACGTCCTGACTTTC
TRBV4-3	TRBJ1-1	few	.	CASSQVDLDTEAFF	TGCGCCAGCAGCCAAGTTGACCTAGACACTGAAGCTTTCTTT
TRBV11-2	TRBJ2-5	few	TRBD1	CASSPLTGAEETQYF	TGTGCCAGCAGCCCTCTCACAGGGGCTGAGGAGACCCAGTACTTC
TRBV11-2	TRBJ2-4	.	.	CASSLDWGRKNIQYF	TGTGCCAGCAGCTTAGATTGGGGGAGGAAAAACATTCAGTACTTC
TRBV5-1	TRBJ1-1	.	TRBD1	CASSGGQGNTEAFF	TGCGCCAGCAGCGGCGGACAGGGGAACACTGAAGCTTTCTTT
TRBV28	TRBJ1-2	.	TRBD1	CASSNAGQGEDGYTF	TGTGCCAGCAGCAACGCGGGACAGGGGGAGGATGGCTACACCTTC
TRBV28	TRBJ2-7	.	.	CASTSGELGRGGEQYF	TGTGCCAGCACAAGTGGGGAACTGGGGCGGGGTGGCGAGCAGTACTTC
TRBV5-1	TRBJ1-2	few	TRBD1	CASSLTGTGPSGYTF	TGCGCCAGCAGCCTAACCGGGACAGGCCCTTCGGGCTACACCTTC
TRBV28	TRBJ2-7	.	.	CASSPSSYEQYF	TGTGCCAGCAGTCCTAGCAGCTACGAGCAGTACTTC
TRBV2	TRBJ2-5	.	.	CASSEDTSQTQYF	TGTGCCAGCAGTGAGGACACCAGTCAGACCCAGTACTTC
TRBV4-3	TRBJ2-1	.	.	CASSQGTDQQFF	TGCGCCAGCAGCCAGGGGACTGATCAGCAGTTCTTC
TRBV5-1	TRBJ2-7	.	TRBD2	CASSFLAGGYEQYF	TGCGCCAGCAGCTTCCTGGCGGGGGGCTACGAGCAGTACTTC